This record covers a single TCR beta chain. No antigen is known for it. CDR1 is MNHNY and CDR2 is SVGAGI in the germline V gene (reference sequence). The CDR3 contains 13 residues. The data were taken from a study of T cells expressing NK-cell markers. Study background: Eight donors were sequenced, of whom seven were HCMV-seropositive, while the remaining one was HCMV-seronegative.

The study's findings and limits: Certain NKG2C+ T cell clones were expanded, and their HCMV specificity remained unclear. A handful of donors showed these clonotypes also leading the CD3+CD56-NKG2C+ fraction. Roughly 6 of the donors carried dominant NKG2C+ clonotypes that took up 1.0-7.0% of their CD8+ T cells.

TCRdb re-called the 5' RACE reads and shows each CDR3 protein once, DNA omitted. This sample carries 450,000 to 600,000 distinct CDR3 sequences, with approximately 3.6% going to the ten biggest clones. The rearrangement links TRBV6-6 to TRBJ2-2; checking the TCRdb D call of TRBD1 is not possible without DNA. Sequencing input: blood T cells: a sorted CD56 or NKG2C T cell subset, CD4+ or CD8+ T cells, or bulk PBMC T cells (not recorded which). The TCR sequence derives from a man younger than 30 in good health. The chain's CDR3 is CASTSAHTGELFF.